This paragraph covers one TCR beta chain sequence. This entry belongs to a study of blood T cell repertoires in COVID-19. At the level of the study: Sources were T cells, B-cell-depleted T cells, or PBMCs; the material itself was cDNA or gDNA.

Across fewer than 25 US areas, participants ranged in age from about 18 to 90 years. Trimming stripped 5 bases from V and 0 bases from J, with 7 bases between. The CDR3 covers 13 residues. Original processing methods: Quantification of nucleated cells was approximated via reference gene primer amplification. Data came from immunoSEQ multiplex PCR; TCRdb stores just in-frame clones and leaves some out. V and J calls and clone size are those listed in that table; D and trimming were worked out from the DNA. The sample holds some 300,000 clones, about 90% seen once. J is TRBJ1-2 and V is TRBV12-3 or TRBV12-4; D gene ambiguous. This TCR was recovered from a woman in her fifties or sixties who had been exposed to COVID-19. Source material: PBMCs or T cells enriched from blood (not recorded which). The CDR3 bases are TGTGCCAGCAGTGTAACAACTAACTATGGCTACACCTTC. Translated: CASSVTTNYGYTF.